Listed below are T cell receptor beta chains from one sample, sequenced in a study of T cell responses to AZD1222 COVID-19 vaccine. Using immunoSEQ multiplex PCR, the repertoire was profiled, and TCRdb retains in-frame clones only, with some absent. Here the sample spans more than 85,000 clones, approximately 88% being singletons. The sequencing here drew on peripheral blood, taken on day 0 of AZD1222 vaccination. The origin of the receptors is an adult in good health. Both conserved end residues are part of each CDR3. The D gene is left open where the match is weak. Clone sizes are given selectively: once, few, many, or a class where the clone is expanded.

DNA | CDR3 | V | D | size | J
TGTGCCAGTAGCCGGGACCACTCCTACAATGAGCAGTTCTTC | CASSRDHSYNEQFF | TRBV19 | - | - | TRBJ2-1
TGCAGCGTTGAAGGCCTCCGGGACAGGGATCAAGAGACCCAGTACTTC | CSVEGLRDRDQETQYF | TRBV29-1 | TRBD1 | - | TRBJ2-5
TGTGCCAGCAGTTATGGGTTGGGCGCGGGGCTAAGCACAGATACGCAGTATTTT | CASSYGLGAGLSTDTQYF | TRBV27 | - | - | TRBJ2-3
TGCAGCGTTGAAGGGCGGACCGGGGAGCTGTTTTTT | CSVEGRTGELFF | TRBV29-1 | - | once | TRBJ2-2
TGTGCCAGCAGTTTAAAGGGATACAATGAGCAGTTCTTC | CASSLKGYNEQFF | TRBV28 | - | - | TRBJ2-1
TGTGCCAGCAGCCCCCGAGACGGATCCTACGAGCAGTACTTC | CASSPRDGSYEQYF | TRBV7-9 | - | - | TRBJ2-7
TGTGCCAGCAGTCAATTGAACACTGAAGCTTTCTTT | CASSQLNTEAFF | TRBV28 | - | - | TRBJ1-1
TGTGCCAGTAGTATAGGGTCCCAATGGCAGTTCTTC | CASSIGSQWQFF | TRBV19 | - | - | TRBJ2-1
TGTGCCAGCAGCCCCGAGGGTAGCGGGAACTTCTACGAGCAGTACTTC | CASSPEGSGNFYEQYF | TRBV7-9 | TRBD2 | - | TRBJ2-7
TGTGCCAGCAGCTTAGACGGGAGAGGGCACGAGCAGTACTTC | CASSLDGRGHEQYF | TRBV7-6 | - | - | TRBJ2-7
TGTGCCAGCAGCTTCTTAGGTTTAAACTACAATGAGCAGTTCTTC | CASSFLGLNYNEQFF | TRBV12-1 | - | once | TRBJ2-1
TGTGCCAGTAGTATTCAGTGGACGATGTTGGGTGGGGCCAACGTCCTGACTTTC | CASSIQWTMLGGANVLTF | TRBV19 | - | - | TRBJ2-6
TGTGCCAGCACGCGGGGGAACTATGGCTACACCTTC | CASTRGNYGYTF | TRBV28 | - | - | TRBJ1-2
TGTGCCAGCAACCCGAACCGGGACACCCCGGGCACTGAAGCTTTCTTT | CASNPNRDTPGTEAFF | TRBV7-9 | - | - | TRBJ1-1
TGTGCCAGCAGAGGGACAGTCTACGAGCAGTACTTC | CASRGTVYEQYF | TRBV28 | TRBD1 | - | TRBJ2-7
TGTGCCGCATCCGGGACTAGCGGGAATACGCAGTATTTT | CAASGTSGNTQYF | TRBV10-3 | TRBD2 | - | TRBJ2-3
TGTGCCAGCAGCTTAATTAGCGGGAGGGTTGTTGAGACCCAGTACTTC | CASSLISGRVVETQYF | TRBV5-6 | TRBD2 | - | TRBJ2-5
TGTGCCAGCAGCCTCACTTCATTGGTTTCTGGAAACACCATATATTTT | CASSLTSLVSGNTIYF | TRBV7-9 | - | - | TRBJ1-3
TGTGCCAGCAGACAGGGGAGCACTGAAGCTTTCTTT | CASRQGSTEAFF | TRBV6-6 | TRBD1 | - | TRBJ1-1
TGTGCCAGCAGCCCTCGGGGGGGCGAGAACACTGAAGCTTTCTTT | CASSPRGGENTEAFF | TRBV5-4 | - | - | TRBJ1-1
TGTGCCAGTAGTTGGGCGACGGGAGAGACCCAGTACTTC | CASSWATGETQYF | TRBV19 | - | - | TRBJ2-5
TGTGCCAGCAGCTTCCGTCACCAAGAGACCCAGTACTTC | CASSFRHQETQYF | TRBV7-9 | - | - | TRBJ2-5
TGTGCCAGAAAGACCGGGACCGATAGCAATCAGCCCCAGCATTTT | CARKTGTDSNQPQHF | TRBV28 | - | - | TRBJ1-5
TGTGCCAGCAGCCTTCCCTCGGCCACTGAAGCTTTCTTT | CASSLPSATEAFF | TRBV7-2 | - | - | TRBJ1-1
TGTGCCAGCTCATCACCGGGACAGTCGACCGGGGAGCTGTTTTTT | CASSSPGQSTGELFF | TRBV18 | TRBD1 | - | TRBJ2-2
TGCAGCGCCGCCGGGACTAGCGGGAGCGTAAGGTACAATGAGCAGTTCTTC | CSAAGTSGSVRYNEQFF | TRBV29-1 | TRBD2 | - | TRBJ2-1
TGTGCCAGCAGCCACGCCCCGAGGCCGGACGAGCAGTACTTC | CASSHAPRPDEQYF | TRBV3-1/TRBV3-2 | - | - | TRBJ2-7
TGTGCCAGCAGCTTAAAAGCCGGGACTAGCGGCACAGATACGCAGTATTTT | CASSLKAGTSGTDTQYF | TRBV7-6 | TRBD2 | - | TRBJ2-3
TGTGCCAGCAGTTCAGACAGGGGGAGAACTGAAGCTTTCTTT | CASSSDRGRTEAFF | TRBV11-2 | TRBD1 | - | TRBJ1-1
TGTGCCTGGAGTGGGGACACCAATCAGCCCCAGCATTTT | CAWSGDTNQPQHF | TRBV30 | - | - | TRBJ1-5
TGTGCCAGCAGTTACTCAGGGCGGAGCGGCTACACCTTC | CASSYSGRSGYTF | TRBV6-6 | - | - | TRBJ1-2
TGTGCCGTATCACAGAGTCAAGAGACCCAGTACTTC | CAVSQSQETQYF | TRBV10-3 | - | - | TRBJ2-5
TGTGCCAGCAGTTACGGCAGCGGGAGGGTGTCAGATACGCAGTATTTT | CASSYGSGRVSDTQYF | TRBV6-7 | TRBD2 | - | TRBJ2-3